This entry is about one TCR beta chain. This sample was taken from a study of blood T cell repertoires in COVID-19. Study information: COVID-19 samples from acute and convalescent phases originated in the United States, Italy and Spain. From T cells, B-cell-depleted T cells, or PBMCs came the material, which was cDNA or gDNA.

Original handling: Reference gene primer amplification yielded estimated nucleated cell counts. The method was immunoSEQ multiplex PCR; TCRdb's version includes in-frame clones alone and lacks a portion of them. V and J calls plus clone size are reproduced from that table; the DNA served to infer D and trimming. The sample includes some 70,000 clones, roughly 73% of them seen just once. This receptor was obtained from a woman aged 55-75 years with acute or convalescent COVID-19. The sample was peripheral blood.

CDR3 region: CASSTTALNYMNTEAFF. In DNA form, the CDR3 reads TGTGCCAGCAGCACGACAGCGCTTAATTACATGAACACTGAAGCTTTCTTT. The V gene is TRBV5-6, the J gene TRBJ1-1; tentatively, D is TRBD1 (5 bases). The germline V gene encodes CDR1 SGHDT and CDR2 YYEEEE. This CDR3 is built from 17 residues. Trimming cost V 4 bases and J 0 bases, with 19 bases left between them.